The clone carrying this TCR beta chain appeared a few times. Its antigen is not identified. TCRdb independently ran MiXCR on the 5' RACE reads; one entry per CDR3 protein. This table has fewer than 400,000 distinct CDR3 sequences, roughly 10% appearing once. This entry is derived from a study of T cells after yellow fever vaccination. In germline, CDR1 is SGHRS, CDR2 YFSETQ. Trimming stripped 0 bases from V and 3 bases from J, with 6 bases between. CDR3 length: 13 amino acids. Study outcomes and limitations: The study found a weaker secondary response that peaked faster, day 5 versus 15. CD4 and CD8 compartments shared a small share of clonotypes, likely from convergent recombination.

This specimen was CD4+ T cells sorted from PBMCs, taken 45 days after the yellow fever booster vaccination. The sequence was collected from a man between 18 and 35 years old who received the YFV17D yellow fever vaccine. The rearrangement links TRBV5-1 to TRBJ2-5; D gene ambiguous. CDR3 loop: CASSLDAEETQYF. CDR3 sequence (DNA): TGCGCCAGCAGCTTGGATGCAGAAGAGACCCAGTACTTC.